This T cell receptor (beta chain) was identified during a study of blood T cells in healthy people across ages. The V and J ends lost 3 bases and 2 bases respectively, with 8 bases between them. The CDR3 spans 14 residues. The people who gave samples were healthy Caucasians from Russia, aged roughly 6 to 100. This clonotype was detected only a few times. The antigen is not known. PCR was performed a second time for roughly 6 to 12 cycles using a sample-barcoded 5' primer and a J-beta primer mix. One entry per CDR3 protein, called by TCRdb with MiXCR from the 5' RACE reads. The data show approximately 1.5 million distinct CDR3 sequences, 30% to 40% seen once. Broader study findings: A greater number of naive CD4+ cells and higher diversity distinguished long-lived donors from aged donors. Donor CMV status was unknown, possibly confounding expanded clonotype changes.

Sequencing input: blood. V is TRBV12-3 or TRBV12-4 and J is TRBJ1-5; D remains ambiguous. This TCR was recovered from a woman between 25 and 40 years old in good health. CDR3 nucleotide sequence: TGTGCCAGCAGTTTCGAGGGTGGCAATCAGCCCCAGCATTTT. This gives the protein CASSFEGGNQPQHF.